This T cell receptor (beta chain) was sequenced during a study of blood T cell repertoires in COVID-19. For the study at large: T cells, B-cell-depleted T cells, or PBMCs provided the cDNA or gDNA that served as material.

Trimming took 4 bases from V and 3 from J, leaving 24 bases between them. Germline CDR1 and CDR2: SGHNT and YENEEA. The CDR3 spans 19 residues. The authors' processing: Researchers report that nucleated cell counts were estimated from reference gene primer amplification. TCRdb's copy holds only in-frame clones and misses some; the assay was immunoSEQ multiplex PCR. That table furnishes V, J and clone size, whereas the DNA furnished D and trimming. The sample has some 190,000 clones; over 75% are singletons. V and J are TRBV11-3 and TRBJ2-2, with TRBD1 as a possible D gene (7 bases). The source material was peripheral blood. This TCR was sampled from a woman aged 40 to 50 who had recovered from COVID-19. This CDR3 reads CASSSWAGQGDFDTGELFF. The CDR3 region has the DNA TGTGCCAGCAGCTCCTGGGCGGGGCAGGGGGATTTCGACACCGGGGAGCTGTTTTTT.